The entry below gives a single T cell receptor beta chain sequence along with its context. The target antigen is unknown. The CDR3 sequence is 13 residues long. V lost 4 bases to trimming and J lost 15 bases, with 17 bases between them. Germline CDR1 and CDR2: SGHDT and YYEEEE. For the second PCR, which ran for roughly 7 to 11 cycles, a sample-barcoded 5' primer and a J-beta primer mix were used. TCRdb recomputed calls from the 5' RACE reads with MiXCR, one row per CDR3 protein. This table holds around 750,000 distinct CDR3 sequences, 53% found once. The record originates from a study of blood T cells in healthy people across ages. Study-level background: Researchers report that template switching captured about one barcoded beta molecule per two T cells. Findings of the study overall: With donor CMV status unknown, expanded clonotype changes were possibly confounded.

Sequencing used blood. This receptor was identified in a man older than 75 in good health. V usage is TRBV5-6 and J usage is TRBJ1-6; D possibly corresponds to TRBD1 (5 bases). The CDR3 DNA reads TGTGCCAGCAGCGCACGGGACGTTTCGGTCCTCCACTTT. Amino acids: CASSARDVSVLHF.